This TCR beta chain originates from a study of blood T cells in healthy people across ages. The use of a sample-barcoded 5' primer and a J-beta primer mix characterized a second PCR of about 7 to 12 cycles. TCRdb used MiXCR to reprocess the 5' RACE reads, holding one entry per CDR3 protein. The table includes 1.5 million to 2 million distinct CDR3 sequences, 25% to 30% detected once. The germline V gene encodes CDR1 DFQATT and CDR2 SNEGSKA (reference sequence). The CDR3 spans 16 residues. The ends were cut back, 5 bases at V and 0 bases at J, with 18 bases in the middle. Isolation yielded PBMCs, at least 7 million per sample, in every case. Study-level results: Possibly confounding the expanded clonotype changes was the fact that donor CMV status was unknown. Older individuals had lower TCR beta diversity per million T cells (the decline was roughly linear). PBMC samples, being unsorted, prevented any conclusive comparison of naive and antigen-experienced cells.

On this clonotype itself: Antigen: not known.

Specimen: blood. The receptor comes from a woman in her twenties or thirties in good health. This chain uses TRBV20-1 with TRBJ2-3; D tentatively reads TRBD1 or TRBD2 (5 bases each). The CDR3 region is CSAGPRDAASTDTQYF. The CDR3 nucleotides are TGCAGTGCTGGCCCCCGGGACGCAGCTAGCACAGATACGCAGTATTTT.